This entry features one TCR beta chain sequence. Mismatch with germline at one junction end may stem from a read error. Time point described: cycle 4 day 1 (C4D1), after 6 weeks of nivolumab. Each of the patients experienced relapse following autologous stem cell transplantation, and their brentuximab vedotin exposure differed. The data are from a study of PD-1 blockade in classical Hodgkin lymphoma. Here immunoSEQ multiplex PCR was the method, and the copy in TCRdb shows in-frame clones only, minus some. Altogether around 50,000 clones are present, 90% being singletons, with the ten largest covering around 14%. The input for sequencing was peripheral blood mononuclear cells (PBMCs), taken before the fourth cycle of nivolumab. The sequence derives from a human donor with classical Hodgkin lymphoma.

The CDR3 DNA reads as TGTGCTAGCAGCTTTTATGGGATGGGCCAAGAGACCCAGTACTTC. Protein product: CASSFYGMGQETQYF. The chain links TRBV7-7 to TRBJ2-5, with D hard to call. The CDR3 length is 15 residues. The V gene's germline CDR1 is SSHAT and CDR2 FNYEAQ (reference sequence).